The 2 T cell receptor beta chains reported below all come from one sample, sequenced in a study of T cells in Graves' hyperthyroidism and ophthalmopathy. It was RNA transcripts that yielded the amplified TCR beta CDR3 regions. The study used the HTBI primer set for a first-round RT-PCR of the TCR CDR3. TCRdb reprocessed the multiplex PCR reads via MiXCR and lists one record per CDR3 protein. The sample includes some 620,000 distinct CDR3 sequences, around 16% seen only once; the top ten take 3.8%. Sequenced input: blood. These receptors were obtained from a woman in her twenties or thirties with Graves' hyperthyroidism.

The V call is TRBV10-1, the J call TRBJ2-2; no firm D call. With 0 bases removed from V and 6 bases from J, the gap between germline ends came to 8 bases. The germline CDR1 and CDR2 sequences are WNHNN and SYGVQD (reference sequence). This CDR3 has 14 residues. DNA for the CDR3: TGCGCCAGCAGTGAGTCGGTCGAGGCCGGGGAGCTGTTTTTT. Translation gives CASSESVEAGELFF.

As for this clonotype: A much larger clone sits a single nucleotide away, making a read error possible. The chain has TRBV6-2 or TRBV6-3 and TRBJ2-1; no clear D gene. V lost 2 bases and J 5 bases, leaving 7 bases between the germline ends. Per the germline V gene, CDR1 is MNHEY and CDR2 is SVGEGT. The CDR3 runs to 13 residues. The CDR3: CASSYDSNNEQFF. CDR3 sequence (DNA): TGTGCCAGCAGTTACGACTCGAACAATGAGCAGTTCTTC.